This T cell receptor beta chain was recovered during a study of chronic HIV infection and antiretroviral therapy. The sample holds a few counts of this clonotype. In TCRdb, the 5' RACE reads were re-called with MiXCR into one record per CDR3 protein. This table holds approximately 30,000 distinct CDR3 sequences, more than 7.5% found once. Losses at the gene ends were 5 bases for V and 2 bases for J; bases not matched to a gene: 13. Germline V gene lookup returns CDR1 SGHAT and CDR2 FQNNGV. This CDR3 is 18 amino acids long. The chain links TRBV11-2 to TRBJ2-3, with 10 bases lining up with TRBD2. This sequence was found in an adult who had HIV and had not received antiretroviral therapy, or was an uninfected healthy control (not recorded which). The sample comprised peripheral blood. In DNA, the CDR3 is TGTGCCAGCAGCGCCCGGACTAGCGGAGTACGAAACACAGATACGCAGTATTTT. Its protein is CASSARTSGVRNTDTQYF.